What follows are 8 T cell receptor beta chains derived from one specimen sequenced in a study of blood T cell repertoires in COVID-19. This table comes from immunoSEQ multiplex PCR, and its TCRdb copy is limited to in-frame clones, with some not included. The sample holds hundreds of thousands of clones, just under 90% seen once. The sample was PBMCs or T cells enriched from blood (not recorded which). These receptors were taken from a man aged 25-45 years who had recovered from COVID-19.

V is TRBV7-9 and J is TRBJ2-1; D unresolved. The CDR3 loop spans 15 amino acids. Germline V gene lookup returns CDR1 SEHNR and CDR2 FQNEAQ (reference sequence). The V gene lost 2 bases and the J gene lost 5 bases, with 13 bases spanning the gap. CDR3 in DNA: TGTGCCAGCAGCTTATGGCTCTCCACCGACAATGAGCAGTTCTTC. Protein product: CASSLWLSTDNEQFF.

The chain carries TRBV19 and TRBJ1-6, with 7 bases fitting TRBD1. From germline, CDR1 is LNHDA and CDR2 SQIVND (reference sequence). The CDR3 runs to 15 residues. V lost 5 bases and J lost 5; bases outside the gene matches: 6. The CDR3 here is CASSFHTGDNSPLHF. CDR3 sequence (DNA): TGTGCCAGTAGTTTTCACACAGGGGATAATTCACCCCTCCACTTT.

The CDR3 DNA reads TGTGCCAGCAGCCCGCGGGGGTCCACAGATACGCAGTATTTT. Translation gives CASSPRGSTDTQYF. The chain joins TRBV7-2 to TRBJ2-3, with 7 bases matching TRBD2. Losses at the gene ends were 5 bases for V and 2 bases for J; bases not matched to a gene: 4. Germline V gene sequence: CDR1 SGHTA, CDR2 FQGNSA. The length of the CDR3 is 14 residues. The variable domain in full, with the rest retrieved from reference TRBV7-2 and TRBJ2-3, is GAGVSQSPSNKVTEKGKDVELRCDPISGHTALYWYRQSLGQGLEFLIYFQGNSAPDKSGLPSDRFSAERTGGSVSTLTIQRTQQEDSAVYLCASSPRGSTDTQYFGPGTRLTVL.

The chain is built from TRBV27 and TRBJ2-2; D unclear. V dropped 5 bases and J dropped 3 bases, with 4 bases sitting between them. This CDR3 region has 12 residues. CDR1 is MNHEY and CDR2 is SMNVEV in the germline V gene (reference sequence). The CDR3 DNA is TGTGCCAGCAGTCTTTACACCGGGGAGCTGTTTTTT. Residues: CASSLYTGELFF.

The V call is TRBV5-4, the J call TRBJ2-7; 9 bases match TRBD2. CDR1 is SGHNT and CDR2 is YYREEE in the germline V gene (reference sequence). The CDR3 extends over 15 amino acids. After removal of 2 bases from V and 4 bases from J, the junction contained 7 bases not matched to a gene. In nucleotides, the CDR3 is TGTGCCAGCAGCTTACCGACTAGCGGCTTATACGAGCAGTACTTC. Translating it yields CASSLPTSGLYEQYF.

This rearrangement joins TRBV12-3 or TRBV12-4 to TRBJ1-2; 7 bases agree with TRBD1. V trimming: 6 bases; J trimming: 2 bases; junction bases outside the gene matches: 3. This CDR3 has 13 residues. The CDR3 nucleotides read TGTGCCAGCAGCATGGGACAGAACTATGGCTACACCTTC. Its translation: CASSMGQNYGYTF.

The chain joins TRBV5-6 to TRBJ1-6; no clear D. V was cut by 0 bases and J by 5 bases, with 6 bases left in between. Germline values: CDR1 SGHDT, CDR2 YYEEEE. This CDR3 has 14 amino acids. The CDR3 spells CASSLGRDNSPLHF. The CDR3 DNA is TGTGCCAGCAGCTTGGGGAGGGATAATTCACCCCTCCACTTT.

The J gene is TRBJ1-5, the V gene TRBV6-5, with 8 bases identical to TRBD1. Per the germline V gene, CDR1 is MNHEY and CDR2 is SVGAGI. This CDR3 is built from 13 residues. The V segment lost 8 bases and the J segment 4 bases; nucleotides outside the gene matches: 4. The CDR3 bases are TGTGCCAGCGCCGGGACAGGTAATCAGCCCCAGCATTTT. Translated, it gives CASAGTGNQPQHF.